This T cell receptor beta chain was recorded in a study of response to subunit inactivated influenza vaccine (dated by TCRdb to about 2018). With regard to the full study: To follow how T cells responded to a trivalent subunit inactivated influenza vaccine, the researchers relied on deep quantitative profiling of the T cell receptor repertoire.

This clonotype was seen more than once but under ten times. The clone's antigen remains unknown. The input lacks base qualities; no much larger clone sits a single base away. The paper's findings and limits, for the study overall: The authors suggested that each seasonal influenza vaccination may recruit only a limited number of new T cells.

The germline V gene yields LGHNA for CDR1 and YNFKEQ for CDR2. The CDR3 holds 16 amino acids from the cysteine to the phenylalanine. Of all the DNA, just the CDR3 is kept, 48 bases in frame from base 1. A distance of 15 bases separates the germline ends of V and J, which lose 1 base and 2 bases respectively. The protocol used for the library was RT-PCR. Instrument on record: Illumina HiSeq 2500. TCRdb reprocessing: public reads trimmed at Q25 with fastp, clones called with MiXCR, in-frame beta chains kept. Entries are consolidated by CDR3 protein sequence, retaining the most common genes and DNA. The sample table lists hundreds of thousands of distinct CDR3 sequences, around 15% of them with a count of one. The ten top clones hold about 7.4% of the sample.

The sequences come from PBMCs from blood, collected approximately 15 days before vaccination. This sequence originates from a man aged 50-60 years who received an inactivated influenza vaccine. Donor details come from another sample of the same person, matched by shared clones. The rearrangement combines TRBV4-2 with TRBJ2-7; the D gene is possibly TRBD1 or TRBD2, with 6 bases matching each. The CDR3 region reads CASSQVGGGTTYEQYF. DNA sequence: TGTGCCAGCAGCCAAGTCGGTGGAGGGACAACCTACGAGCAGTACTTC.